This T cell receptor (beta chain) was identified during a study of T cells expressing NK-cell markers. In germline, CDR1 is SNHLY, CDR2 FYNNEI. The CDR3 is 14 amino acids. A 5'RACE template switching approach incorporating UMIs was used to make TCR beta cDNA. TCRdb re-called the 5' RACE reads; every CDR3 protein appears as one record, without DNA. Listed are about 390,000 distinct CDR3 sequences; about 10% falls within the top ten. This sequence originates from a woman aged 50 to 65 in good health. V usage is TRBV2 and J usage is TRBJ2-1. Sequencing was done on a sample of blood T cells: a sorted CD56 or NKG2C T cell subset, CD4+ or CD8+ T cells, or bulk PBMC T cells (not recorded which). CDR3 amino acids: CASSEDGSNDEQFF.